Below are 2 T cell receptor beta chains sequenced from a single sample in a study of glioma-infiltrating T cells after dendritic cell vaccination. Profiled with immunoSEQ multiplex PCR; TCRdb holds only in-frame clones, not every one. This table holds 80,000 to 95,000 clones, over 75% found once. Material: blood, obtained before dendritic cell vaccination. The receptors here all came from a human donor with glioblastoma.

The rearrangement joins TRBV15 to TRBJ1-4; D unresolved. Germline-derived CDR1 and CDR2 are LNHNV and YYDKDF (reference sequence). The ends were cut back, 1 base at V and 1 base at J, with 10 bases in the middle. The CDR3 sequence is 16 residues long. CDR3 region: CATSRGRLVTNEKLFF. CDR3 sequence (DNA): TGTGCCACCAGCAGAGGTAGATTGGTAACTAATGAAAAACTGTTTTTT.

CDR3 nucleotide sequence: TGTGCCAGCAGTCCCACCGGGACAGGGTACAATGAGCAGTTCTTC. Translation gives CASSPTGTGYNEQFF. The chain couples TRBV27 to TRBJ2-1, with 9 bases lining up with TRBD1. After removal of 5 bases from V and 4 bases from J, the junction contained 6 bases not matched to a gene. Per the germline V gene, CDR1 is MNHEY and CDR2 is SMNVEV (reference sequence). The CDR3 length is 15 residues.